The subject of this entry is one TCR beta chain. The antigen remains undetermined. A single record per CDR3 protein comes from TCRdb applying MiXCR to the reads. Altogether 650,000 to 850,000 distinct CDR3 sequences are present, 29% being singletons, with the ten largest covering about an eighth. The data originate from a study of T cell repertoires in cytomegalovirus infection. As for the study in general: Public TCR beta signatures indicated both CMV infection and matching HLA type.

Germline values: CDR1 SGHDT, CDR2 YYEEEE. V lost 2 bases to trimming and J lost 3 bases, with 17 bases between them. The CDR3 is 16 residues long. General study findings and limits: Cumulated frequencies of public TCR beta families served to identify carriers of CMV plus the relevant HLA. CMV-specific HLA-C-restricted TCR beta clonotypes dominated the ex vivo response.

The origin of this receptor is a human donor in good health (CMV status not recorded). Some clones in this sample may be carry-over from other donors' samples. This sample comprised cultured CD8+ T cells from PBMCs, obtained from culture after CMV antigen stimulation. The chain has TRBV5-6 and TRBJ1-1; D is possibly TRBD1 (5 bases). In DNA form, the CDR3 reads TGTGCCAGCAGCTTCCGGGTCGGAGGGGTAGACACTGAAGCTTTCTTT. Protein sequence: CASSFRVGGVDTEAFF.